The 14 T cell receptor beta chains presented below share a single source sample, sequenced in a study of cytomegalovirus exposure and HLA in healthy donors. The PCR made use of 60 Vbeta and 13 Jbeta primers. TCRdb keeps only in-frame clones here, not all; method: immunoSEQ multiplex PCR. The table shows some 130,000 clones, with around 72% occurring only once. Sequencing was carried out using PBMCs. The origin of the receptors is a woman aged 18-35 years in good health and CMV-seronegative.

This rearrangement joins TRBV5-6 to TRBJ2-7; tentative D call: TRBD1 (5 bases). The V end was cut by 3 bases, the J end by 7 bases, with 23 bases between. The CDR3 extends over 16 amino acids. Germline assignment: CDR1 SGHDT and CDR2 YYEEEE. The CDR3 reads CASSWWGGQPPKEQYF. CDR3 nucleotide sequence: TGTGCCAGCAGCTGGTGGGGCGGTCAGCCCCCTAAAGAGCAGTACTTC.

This sequence joins TRBV30 and TRBJ2-4; tentative D call: TRBD1 (6 bases). The V gene lost 1 base and the J gene lost 0 bases, with 7 bases spanning the gap. In germline, CDR1 is GTSNPN, CDR2 SVGIG (reference sequence). The CDR3 consists of 14 residues. The CDR3: CAWSGTAAKNIQYF. As DNA, the CDR3 is TGTGCCTGGAGTGGGACAGCAGCCAAAAACATTCAGTACTTC.

The chain has TRBV6-5 and TRBJ2-5, with D possibly matching TRBD1 (6 bases). Trimming took 5 bases from V and 3 from J, leaving 16 bases between them. Germline V gene lookup returns CDR1 MNHEY and CDR2 SVGAGI. The CDR3 has 15 residues. This CDR3 is CASSSEFGGEETQYF. CDR3 bases: TGTGCCAGCAGTAGCGAATTTGGGGGCGAAGAGACCCAGTACTTC.

This clone was observed a few times. V and J are TRBV7-9 and TRBJ1-3, with 8 bases that match TRBD1. The CDR3 sequence is 19 residues long. The germline CDR1 and CDR2 sequences are SEHNR and FQNEAQ (reference sequence). Trimming took 5 bases from V and 0 from J; bases not matched to a gene: 15. Written as DNA, the CDR3 is TGTGCCAGCAGCCCCAGCCAGGACAGGGTGACTAACTCTGGAAACACCATATATTTT. Its protein is CASSPSQDRVTNSGNTIYF.

This clone came up a few times. The rearrangement uses TRBV30 and TRBJ2-5; 7 nucleotides line up with TRBD2. CDR3 length equals 16 residues. J was trimmed by 5 bases and V by 1 base; bases with no gene match: 13. Germline CDR1 GTSNPN, CDR2 SVGIG (reference sequence). The CDR3 DNA follows: TGTGCCTGGAGTGGGATGGGGACTATACACAGGGAGACCCAGTACTTC. The encoded protein is CAWSGMGTIHRETQYF.

The chain uses TRBV10-3 and TRBJ1-1; D unclear. The CDR3 sequence is 15 residues long. Trimming took off 8 bases at V and 0 bases at J, with 16 bases between the two ends. CDR1 is ENHRY and CDR2 is SYGVKD in the germline V gene. The CDR3 is CAIQAALELNTEAFF. CDR3 bases: TGTGCCATCCAAGCGGCCCTGGAGCTGAACACTGAAGCTTTCTTT.

This sequence joins TRBV6-5 and TRBJ1-2; D remains ambiguous. CDR3 size: 14 residues. The V gene lost 10 bases and the J gene lost 7 bases, with 22 bases spanning the gap. Germline CDR1 MNHEY, CDR2 SVGAGI. The DNA for the CDR3 is TGTGCCACCTCTACCCCGACGGGATGGGGTGGCTACACCTTC. Residues: CATSTPTGWGGYTF.

This clone was recorded a few times. CDR3 region: CAWSTIRGSQPQHF. The CDR3 region has the DNA TGTGCCTGGAGTACTATACGGGGGAGTCAGCCCCAGCATTTT. The genes are TRBV30 and TRBJ1-5, with a tentative D call TRBD1 (5 bases). In germline, CDR1 is GTSNPN, CDR2 SVGIG (reference sequence). The V end lost 2 bases, the J end lost 6 bases, and 14 bases lay between the germline ends. This CDR3 has 14 amino acids.

The chain recombines TRBV10-1 with TRBJ2-7, with no clear D. Trimming took off 2 bases at V and 5 bases at J, with 7 bases between the two ends. CDR3 length: 12 amino acids. The germline V gene encodes CDR1 WNHNN and CDR2 SYGVQD (reference sequence). The CDR3 here is CASSEPNNEQYF. The CDR3 DNA reads TGCGCCAGCAGTGAGCCTAATAACGAGCAGTACTTC.

J is TRBJ2-7 and V is TRBV5-1, with D possibly TRBD1 on 6 matching bases. V was cut by 4 bases and J by 2 bases, with 22 bases left in between. Germline-derived CDR1 and CDR2 are SGHRS and YFSETQ. The CDR3 loop spans 17 amino acids. The CDR3 region is CASSLRTTTGQAYEQYF. The DNA of the CDR3 is TGCGCCAGCAGCCTCCGGACCACAACGGGACAAGCCTACGAGCAGTACTTC.

The chain is built from TRBV6-5 and TRBJ1-2; TRBD1 agrees at 10 bases. CDR1 and CDR2 from the germline V gene are MNHEY and SVGAGI. V gave up 7 bases and J gave up 7 bases; unmatched junction bases: 6. This CDR3 is built from 13 residues. The DNA for the CDR3 is TGTGCCAGCAATCCCGGGACAGGGGTTGGCTACACCTTC. It yields the protein CASNPGTGVGYTF.

The rearrangement links TRBV7-9 to TRBJ1-2, with TRBD1 matching over 11 bases. V shed 1 base and J 6 bases; nucleotides not matched to a gene: 7. CDR3 length: 16 residues. Per germline, CDR1 SEHNR and CDR2 FQNEAQ (reference sequence). The CDR3 nucleotides read TGTGCCAGCAGCTTAGGGACAGGGGGCTTGATTGATGGCTACACCTTC. Translated: CASSLGTGGLIDGYTF. The full variable domain, its missing parts supplied by reference TRBV7-9 and TRBJ1-2, is DTGVSQNPRHKITKRGQNVTFRCDPISEHNRLYWYRQTLGQGPEFLTYFQNEAQLEKSRLLSDRFSAERPKGSFSTLEIQRTEQGDSAMYLCASSLGTGGLIDGYTFGSGTRLTVV.

The gene calls are TRBV7-9 and TRBJ2-3; the match to TRBD1 covers 8 bases. Germline V gene sequence: CDR1 SEHNR, CDR2 FQNEAQ (reference sequence). The CDR3 length is 15 residues. Trimming cost V 7 bases and J 2 bases; bases outside gene matches: 8. The CDR3 nucleotides read TGTGCCAGCACCCTGACAGGGGAGATCACAGATACGCAGTATTTT. It yields the protein CASTLTGEITDTQYF.

This clone turned up a few times. This chain connects TRBV10-3 to TRBJ2-6, with 9 bases lining up with TRBD1. Germline CDR1 reads ENHRY; CDR2 reads SYGVKD. V lost 6 bases, J lost 0 bases, and 3 bases stayed unmatched. The CDR3 totals 16 residues. This chain's CDR3 is CAISPTGGSGANVLTF. The CDR3 DNA is TGTGCCATCAGCCCGACAGGGGGCTCTGGGGCCAACGTCCTGACTTTC.